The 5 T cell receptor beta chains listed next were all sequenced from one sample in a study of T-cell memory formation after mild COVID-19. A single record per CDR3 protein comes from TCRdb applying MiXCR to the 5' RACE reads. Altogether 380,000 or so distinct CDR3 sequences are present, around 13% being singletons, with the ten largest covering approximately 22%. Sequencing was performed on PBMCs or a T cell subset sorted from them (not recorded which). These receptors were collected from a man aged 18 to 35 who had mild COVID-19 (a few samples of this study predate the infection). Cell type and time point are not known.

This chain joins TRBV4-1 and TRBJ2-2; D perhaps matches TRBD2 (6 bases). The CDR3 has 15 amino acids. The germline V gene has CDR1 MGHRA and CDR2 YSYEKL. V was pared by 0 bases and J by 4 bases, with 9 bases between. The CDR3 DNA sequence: TGCGCCAGCAGCCAAGATCCGGGGGTCACCGGGGAGCTGTTTTTT. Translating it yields CASSQDPGVTGELFF.

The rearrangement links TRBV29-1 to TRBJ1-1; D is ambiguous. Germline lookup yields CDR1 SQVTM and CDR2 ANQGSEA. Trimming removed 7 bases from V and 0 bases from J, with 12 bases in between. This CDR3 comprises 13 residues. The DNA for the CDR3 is TGCAGCGAAGAAGGGTCCCTGAACACTGAAGCTTTCTTT. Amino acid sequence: CSEEGSLNTEAFF. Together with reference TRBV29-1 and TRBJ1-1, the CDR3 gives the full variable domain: SAVISQKPSRDICQRGTSLTIQCQVDSQVTMMFWYRQQPGQSLTLIATANQGSEATYESGFVIDKFPISRPNLTFSTLTVSNMSPEDSSIYLCSEEGSLNTEAFFGQGTRLTVV.

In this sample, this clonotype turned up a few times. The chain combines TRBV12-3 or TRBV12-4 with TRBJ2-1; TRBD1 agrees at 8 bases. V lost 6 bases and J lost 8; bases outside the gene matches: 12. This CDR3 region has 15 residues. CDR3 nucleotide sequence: TGTGCCAGCAGACCCGGGGCAGGGGGCTTGTATGAGCAGTTCTTC. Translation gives CASRPGAGGLYEQFF.

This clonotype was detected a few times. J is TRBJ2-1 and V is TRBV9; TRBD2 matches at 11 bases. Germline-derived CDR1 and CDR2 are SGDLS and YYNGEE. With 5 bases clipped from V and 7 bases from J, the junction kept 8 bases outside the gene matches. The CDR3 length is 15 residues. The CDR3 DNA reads TGTGCCAGCAGGGAACCGGGACTAGCGGAAAATGAGCAGTTCTTC. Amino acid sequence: CASREPGLAENEQFF.

The CDR3 region is CASTPMGSSYEQYV. Here the CDR3 DNA reads TGTGCCAGCACCCCGATGGGGAGCTCCTACGAGCAGTACGTC. The rearrangement uses TRBV6-2 or TRBV6-3 and TRBJ2-7, with D possibly TRBD2 on 5 matching bases. The germline CDR1 and CDR2 sequences are MNHEY and SVGEGT. The ends were cut back, 7 bases at V and 0 bases at J, with 13 bases in the middle. The CDR3 length is 14 residues.